The next 21 T cell receptor beta chains were all read from a single sample in a study of T-cell memory formation after mild COVID-19. Each CDR3 protein gets one entry after TCRdb re-called the 5' RACE reads with MiXCR. Here the sample spans roughly 450,000 distinct CDR3 sequences, about 20% being singletons. Sequenced sample: PBMCs or a T cell subset sorted from them (not recorded which). The receptors originated from an adult woman who had mild COVID-19 (a few samples of this study predate the infection). Cell type and time point are not known.

The chain links TRBV7-8 to TRBJ1-4, with 9 positions matching TRBD1. This CDR3 spans 14 amino acids. With V trimmed by 5 bases and J by 8 bases, 6 bases remained unmatched. From germline, CDR1 is SGHVS and CDR2 FQNEAQ. The CDR3 region is CASSRDRVPEKLFF. The CDR3 DNA reads TGTGCCAGCAGCCGGGACAGGGTCCCCGAAAAACTGTTTTTT.

In its sample, this clonotype was seen a few times. This chain links TRBV9 with TRBJ2-7; D perhaps matches TRBD2 (6 bases). The CDR3 is 16 residues long. V lost 0 bases to trimming and J lost 3 bases, with 16 bases between them. CDR1 SGDLS and CDR2 YYNGEE come from the germline V gene. The CDR3 region has the DNA TGTGCCAGCAGCGTAGGGGTTGGAGGGGCTGGCTACGAGCAGTACTTC. Amino acid sequence: CASSVGVGGAGYEQYF.

The rearrangement uses TRBV7-2 and TRBJ2-1, with 9 bases identical to TRBD2. The V gene's germline CDR1 is SGHTA and CDR2 FQGNSA. The CDR3 sequence is 15 residues long. After removal of 6 bases from V and 4 bases from J, the junction contained 7 bases not matched to a gene. The CDR3 DNA sequence: TGTGCCAGCAGGCGTACTAGCGGGCCTTACAATGAGCAGTTCTTC. Protein sequence: CASRRTSGPYNEQFF. Drawing the rest from reference TRBV7-2 and TRBJ2-1, the complete variable domain is GAGVSQSPSNKVTEKGKDVELRCDPISGHTALYWYRQSLGQGLEFLIYFQGNSAPDKSGLPSDRFSAERTGGSVSTLTIQRTQQEDSAVYLCASRRTSGPYNEQFFGPGTRLTVL.

This clonotype has a handful of counts. The chain combines TRBV28 with TRBJ1-2, with 8 bases that match TRBD1. Germline assignment: CDR1 MDHEN and CDR2 SYDVKM. The CDR3 runs 15 residues. V was clipped by 5 bases and J by 7 bases; unmatched bases: 12. In nucleotides, the CDR3 is TGTGCCAGCAGTACCCTGGACAGGGTTGAAGGTGGCTACACCTTC. Translated: CASSTLDRVEGGYTF.

This clonotype has at least ten counts. The rearrangement uses TRBV24-1 and TRBJ2-3; 7 bases are shared with TRBD1. Germline-derived CDR1 and CDR2 are KGHDR and SFDVKD. V dropped 5 bases and J dropped 0; count of bases not matched to a gene: 7. The CDR3 runs to 16 residues. Here the CDR3 DNA reads TGTGCCACCAGTGGAAACCGGGACAGTAGCACAGATACGCAGTATTTT. This codes for CATSGNRDSSTDTQYF.

The CDR3 sequence is CSVPFYRGGGDAEQFF. For the CDR3, the DNA is TGCAGTGTTCCGTTTTATCGTGGGGGGGGTGATGCTGAGCAGTTCTTC. V and J are TRBV20-1 and TRBJ2-1, with TRBD2 matching 7 bases. Germline trimming cut 7 bases from V and 9 bases from J; bases unmatched to any gene: 21. The CDR3 runs 16 residues. Germline-derived CDR1 and CDR2 are DFQATT and SNEGSKA (reference sequence).

This clonotype was seen ten or more times. This chain joins TRBV5-1 and TRBJ2-2; 8 positions agree with TRBD2. The CDR3 loop spans 16 amino acids. The J segment lost 4 bases and the V segment lost 1 base, leaving 6 bases of the junction unmatched. CDR1 and CDR2 from the germline V gene are SGHRS and YFSETQ. The chain's CDR3 is CASSLISGGVTGELFF. The CDR3 nucleotides are TGCGCCAGCAGCTTGATAAGCGGGGGAGTCACCGGGGAGCTGTTTTTT.

This chain uses TRBV9 with TRBJ2-1; TRBD2 matches at 8 bases. V was pared by 4 bases and J by 9 bases, with 9 bases of the junction left unmatched. The CDR3 spans 14 residues. Germline CDR1 reads SGDLS; CDR2 reads YYNGEE. The CDR3 sequence is CASSPTGGALEQFF. CDR3 bases: TGTGCCAGCAGCCCCACCGGGGGGGCCCTTGAGCAGTTCTTC.

The sample holds a few counts of this clonotype. V and J are TRBV5-6 and TRBJ2-7; D may be TRBD1 (5 bases). In germline, CDR1 is SGHDT, CDR2 YYEEEE. This CDR3 comprises 12 residues. V was cut by 4 bases and J by 2 bases, with 7 bases left in between. CDR3 in amino acids: CASSQQAYEQYF. Written as DNA, the CDR3 is TGTGCCAGCAGCCAACAGGCCTACGAGCAGTACTTC.

The CDR3 DNA is TGCGCCAGCAGCTTGGGATGGGACTCAACCGAGCAGTACTTC. Protein: CASSLGWDSTEQYF. The V and J genes are TRBV5-1 and TRBJ2-7; D is perhaps TRBD2 (6 bases). The V end was cut by 0 bases, the J end by 6 bases, with 13 bases between. The CDR3 runs to 14 residues. Looked up from germline, CDR1 is SGHRS and CDR2 is YFSETQ.

About this clonotype itself: Since a much larger clone is just one base distant, this may be a read error. The chain combines TRBV3-1 with TRBJ2-7, with a possible D match to TRBD2 (6 bases). V was pared by 4 bases and J by 2 bases, with 9 bases between. The CDR3 runs to 13 residues. Germline V lookup: CDR1 LGHDT, CDR2 YNNKEL (reference sequence). The CDR3, as DNA: TGTGCCAGCAGCCGCTCGGGGGCCTACGAGCAGTACTTC. This codes for CASSRSGAYEQYF.

CDR3 sequence: CASSSQFRDNGYTF. CDR3 bases: TGTGCCAGCAGCTCTCAGTTTCGCGATAATGGCTACACCTTC. The chain couples TRBV7-8 to TRBJ1-2; no firm D call. The CDR3 length is 14 residues. Per the germline V gene, CDR1 is SGHVS and CDR2 is FQNEAQ. The V end was cut by 4 bases, the J end by 6 bases, with 15 bases between.

This rearrangement joins TRBV20-1 to TRBJ1-2, with a possible D match to TRBD1 (5 bases). CDR3 length: 13 amino acids. V gave up 0 bases and J gave up 4 bases, with 9 bases separating them. The germline V gene encodes CDR1 DFQATT and CDR2 SNEGSKA (reference sequence). In nucleotides, the CDR3 is TGCAGTGCTAGAGAACAGGAGGGCTATGGCTACACCTTC. It codes for CSAREQEGYGYTF.

This clonotype turned up a few times. The rearrangement joins TRBV14 to TRBJ2-1; possibly TRBD2 for D (5 bases). The CDR3 runs to 15 residues. Between the trimmed V and J ends, which lost 4 bases and 5 bases, there was a span of 15 bases. Germline V gene data show CDR1 as SGHDN and CDR2 as FVKESK. CDR3 DNA sequence: TGTGCCAGCAGCCTTGGACTGCCAGCCCACAATGAGCAGTTCTTC. It yields the protein CASSLGLPAHNEQFF.

The chain joins TRBV6-2 or TRBV6-3 to TRBJ2-7, with 9 positions matching TRBD1. There are 13 residues in the CDR3. V was pared by 5 bases and J by 5 bases, with 4 bases of the junction left unmatched. Germline V gene lookup returns CDR1 MNHEY and CDR2 SVGEGT. CDR3 bases: TGTGCCAGCAGTCACACAGGGGGCCACGAGCAGTACTTC. Protein product: CASSHTGGHEQYF.

This clonotype came up a few times. The CDR3 loop reads CASSWRGGTDTQYF. The CDR3 coding sequence is TGTGCCAGCAGTTGGCGGGGGGGCACAGATACGCAGTATTTT. The chain combines TRBV12-3 or TRBV12-4 with TRBJ2-3; TRBD2 aligns across 8 bases. Trimming cost V 4 bases and J 1 base; bases outside gene matches: 1. This CDR3 region has 14 residues.

This chain links TRBV12-3 or TRBV12-4 with TRBJ2-5, with a weak D call TRBD2 (5 bases). V lost 1 base and J lost 1, with 13 bases in between. This CDR3 region has 16 residues. For the CDR3, the DNA is TGTGCCAGCAGTTTAGTCAGCGGACGACGCCAAGAGACCCAGTACTTC. Translation gives CASSLVSGRRQETQYF.

The V gene is TRBV5-6, the J gene TRBJ2-7; 11 bases agree with TRBD2. Germline loops: CDR1 SGHDT, CDR2 YYEEEE. The J segment lost 2 bases and the V segment lost 3 bases, leaving 4 bases of the junction unmatched. The CDR3 consists of 15 residues. The CDR3 sequence: CASSSGTSGAYEQYF. CDR3 sequence (DNA): TGTGCCAGCAGCTCCGGGACTAGCGGAGCCTACGAGCAGTACTTC.

The chain has TRBV18 and TRBJ2-1; 10 bases match TRBD2. The germline V gene encodes CDR1 KGHSH and CDR2 LQKENI. V gave up 8 bases and J gave up 3 bases; unmatched junction bases: 4. The CDR3 length is 14 residues. The CDR3 spells CASISGGSYNEQFF. The CDR3 nucleotides read TGTGCCAGCATTAGCGGGGGGAGCTACAATGAGCAGTTCTTC.

CDR3 in amino acids: CASSFVAGVDEQYF. The CDR3 bases are TGTGCCAGCAGTTTCGTAGCGGGAGTCGACGAGCAGTACTTC. This sequence joins TRBV27 and TRBJ2-7, with 9 nucleotides matching TRBD2. The CDR3 sequence is 14 residues long. The ends lost 3 bases at V and 5 bases at J; junction bases unmatched: 5. Germline loops: CDR1 MNHEY, CDR2 SMNVEV (reference sequence).

This clonotype was observed at least ten times. This sequence joins TRBV29-1 and TRBJ1-2, with D possibly matching TRBD1 (5 bases). CDR1 is SQVTM and CDR2 is ANQGSEA in the germline V gene. CDR3 length: 13 residues. The V end lost 4 bases, the J end lost 0 bases, and 9 bases lay between the germline ends. The CDR3 coding sequence is TGCAGCGTTGCAGGGTTAACTAACTATGGCTACACCTTC. Residues: CSVAGLTNYGYTF.